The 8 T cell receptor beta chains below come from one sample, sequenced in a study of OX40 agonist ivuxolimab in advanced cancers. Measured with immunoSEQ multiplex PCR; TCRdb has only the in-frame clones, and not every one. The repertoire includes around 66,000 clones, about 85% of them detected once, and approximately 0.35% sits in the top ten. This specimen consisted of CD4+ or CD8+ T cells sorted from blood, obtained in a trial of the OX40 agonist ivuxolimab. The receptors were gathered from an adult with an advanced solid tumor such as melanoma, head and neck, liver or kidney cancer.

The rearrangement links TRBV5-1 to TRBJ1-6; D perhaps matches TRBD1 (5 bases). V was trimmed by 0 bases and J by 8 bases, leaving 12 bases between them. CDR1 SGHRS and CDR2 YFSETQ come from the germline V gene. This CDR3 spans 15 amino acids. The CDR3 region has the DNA TGCGCCAGCAGCTTGGCGTGGCAGGGTTATTCACCCCTCCACTTT. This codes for CASSLAWQGYSPLHF.

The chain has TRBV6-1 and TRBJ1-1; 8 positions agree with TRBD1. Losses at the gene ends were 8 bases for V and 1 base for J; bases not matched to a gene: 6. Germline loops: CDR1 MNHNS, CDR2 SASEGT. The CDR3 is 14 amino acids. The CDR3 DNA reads TGTGCCAGCGTGCAGGGGGCTGCGAACACTGAAGCTTTCTTT. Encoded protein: CASVQGAANTEAFF.

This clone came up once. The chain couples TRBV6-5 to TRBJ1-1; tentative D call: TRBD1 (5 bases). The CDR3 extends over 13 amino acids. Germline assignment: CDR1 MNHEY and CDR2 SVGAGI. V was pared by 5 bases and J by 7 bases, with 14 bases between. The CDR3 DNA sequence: TGTGCCAGCAGTGAGGAGACAGCGGGTGAAGCTTTCTTT. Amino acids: CASSEETAGEAFF.

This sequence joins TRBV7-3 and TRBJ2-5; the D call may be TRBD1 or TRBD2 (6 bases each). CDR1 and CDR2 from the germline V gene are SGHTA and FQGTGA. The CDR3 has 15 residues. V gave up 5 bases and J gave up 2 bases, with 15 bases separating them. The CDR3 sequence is CASSQGGRGQETQYF. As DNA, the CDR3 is TGTGCCAGCAGCCAAGGGGGACGGGGGCAAGAGACCCAGTACTTC.

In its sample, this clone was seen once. This CDR3 reads CASSLAGLAPDTQYF. CDR3 DNA: TGTGCCAGCAGCTTGGCCGGGTTAGCGCCAGATACGCAGTATTTT. The chain recombines TRBV5-4 with TRBJ2-3, with a tentative D call TRBD2 (5 bases). Germline values: CDR1 SGHNT, CDR2 YYREEE (reference sequence). Trimming took off 0 bases at V and 4 bases at J, with 12 bases between the two ends. The CDR3 sequence is 15 residues long.

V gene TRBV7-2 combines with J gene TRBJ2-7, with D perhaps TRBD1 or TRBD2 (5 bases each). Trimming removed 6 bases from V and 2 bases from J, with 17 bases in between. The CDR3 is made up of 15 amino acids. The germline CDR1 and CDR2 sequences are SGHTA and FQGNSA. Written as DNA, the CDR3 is TGTGCCAGCAGGGGCTTAGGGGACGGGGCCTACGAGCAGTACTTC. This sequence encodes CASRGLGDGAYEQYF.

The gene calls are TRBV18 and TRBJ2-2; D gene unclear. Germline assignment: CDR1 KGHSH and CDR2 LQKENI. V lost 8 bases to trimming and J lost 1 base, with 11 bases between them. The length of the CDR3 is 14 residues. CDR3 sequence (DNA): TGTGCCAGCCCATCCGCCTTGAACACCGGGGAGCTGTTTTTT. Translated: CASPSALNTGELFF. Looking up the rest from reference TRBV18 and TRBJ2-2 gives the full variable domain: NAGVMQNPRHLVRRRGQEARLRCSPMKGHSHVYWYRQLPEEGLKFMVYLQKENIIDESGMPKERFSAEFPKEGPSILRIQQVVRGDSAAYFCASPSALNTGELFFGEGSRLTVL.

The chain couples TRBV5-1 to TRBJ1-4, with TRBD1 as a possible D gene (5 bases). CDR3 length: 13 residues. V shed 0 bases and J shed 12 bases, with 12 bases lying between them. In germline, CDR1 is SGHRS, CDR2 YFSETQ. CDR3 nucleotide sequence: TGCGCCAGCAGCTTGGACGTTAGGGGAGAACTGTTTTTT. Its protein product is CASSLDVRGELFF.